This TCR beta chain was identified in a study of cytomegalovirus exposure and HLA in healthy donors. On this clone: Its antigen is not known.

PCR was performed using 60 Vbeta and 13 Jbeta primers. Only in-frame clones appear in the TCRdb table, and some are missing; sequencing was by immunoSEQ multiplex PCR. The repertoire holds about 250,000 clones, with roughly 70% as singletons. Trimming left V 1 base short and J 4 bases short, with 8 bases between. Germline V CDR1 and CDR2: SNHLY, FYNNEI. This CDR3 spans 14 amino acids. Study-level findings and limits: High sensitivity and specificity were reportedly achieved when the classifier diagnosed cytomegalovirus status. Analysis performed later showed TCR beta chains linked to HLA being more clonally expanded than equally common others.

The chain employs TRBV2 and TRBJ1-5, with D possibly being TRBD1 (5 bases). The source is a female donor in good health and CMV-seronegative. Sequencing was carried out using PBMCs. This chain's CDR3 is CASSEDRYNQPQHF. As DNA, the CDR3 is TGTGCCAGCAGTGAAGACAGGTATAATCAGCCCCAGCATTTT.